One sample yielded the 29 T cell receptor beta chains listed below, sequenced in a study of T cells in Graves' hyperthyroidism and ophthalmopathy. Amplification of TCR beta CDR3 regions used RNA as the template. The HTBI primer set was used in a first-round RT-PCR of the TCR CDR3. TCRdb ran MiXCR on the multiplex PCR reads and lists one entry per CDR3 protein. Of approximately 690,000 distinct CDR3 sequences in the sample, roughly 15% were seen once. Sequenced material: blood. The origin of the receptors is a woman aged 45-65 years with Graves' ophthalmopathy.

The chain links TRBV5-5 to TRBJ1-4; a weak D match, TRBD1 (6 bases). Trimming cost V 5 bases and J 6 bases, with 14 bases left between them. CDR1 and CDR2 from the germline V gene are SGHKS and YYEKEE (reference sequence). The CDR3 consists of 14 residues. CDR3 in amino acids: CASSWGLRDEKLFF. The CDR3 DNA sequence: TGTGCCAGCAGTTGGGGGCTACGGGATGAAAAACTGTTTTTT. The variable domain in full, with the rest retrieved from reference TRBV5-5 and TRBJ1-4, is DAGVTQSPTHLIKTRGQQVTLRCSPISGHKSVSWYQQVLGQGPQFIFQYYEKEERGRGNFPDRFSARQFPNYSSELNVNALLLGDSALYLCASSWGLRDEKLFFGSGTQLSVL.

The chain combines TRBV6-1 with TRBJ2-7; no clear D gene. CDR3 size: 14 residues. In germline, CDR1 is MNHNS, CDR2 SASEGT. With 5 bases removed from V and 9 bases from J, the gap between germline ends came to 20 bases. For the CDR3, the DNA is TGTGCCAGCAGTTCGATGGGGATTACGGCTTCGCAGTACTTC. Translated, it gives CASSSMGITASQYF.

The chain uses TRBV29-1 and TRBJ2-5; 11 nucleotides agree with TRBD2. This CDR3 is 15 amino acids long. With V trimmed by 5 bases and J by 2 bases, 7 bases remained unmatched. Germline lookup yields CDR1 SQVTM and CDR2 ANQGSEA. The CDR3 is CSVSGTSGYQETQYF. DNA of the CDR3: TGCAGCGTTTCCGGGACTAGCGGCTATCAAGAGACCCAGTACTTC. The complete variable domain, with remaining parts taken from reference TRBV29-1 and TRBJ2-5, reads SAVISQKPSRDICQRGTSLTIQCQVDSQVTMMFWYRQQPGQSLTLIATANQGSEATYESGFVIDKFPISRPNLTFSTLTVSNMSPEDSSIYLCSVSGTSGYQETQYFGPGTRLLVL.

The V call is TRBV24-1, the J call TRBJ2-2; D gene ambiguous. The germline gives CDR1 KGHDR, CDR2 SFDVKD. The V end was cut by 6 bases, the J end by 6 bases, with 4 bases between. The CDR3 length is 11 residues. The CDR3 nucleotides read TGTGCCACCAGTTACTCCGGGGAGCTGTTTTTT. Its translation is CATSYSGELFF.

This sequence joins TRBV24-1 and TRBJ2-2; tentative D call: TRBD1 (5 bases). The CDR3 runs 17 residues. Germline V CDR1 and CDR2: KGHDR, SFDVKD. The germline V and J ends were trimmed by 1 base and 5 bases, with 16 bases remaining between them. The CDR3 is CATSDFGQAQGTGELFF. The CDR3 DNA follows: TGTGCCACCAGTGATTTCGGCCAGGCCCAGGGTACCGGGGAGCTGTTTTTT.

The J gene is TRBJ2-2, the V gene TRBV24-1; weak D call: TRBD2 (5 bases). V was shortened by 9 bases and J by 4 bases, with 11 bases between the two germline ends. This CDR3 has 13 residues. Germline V gene sequence: CDR1 KGHDR, CDR2 SFDVKD. Here the CDR3 DNA reads TGTGCCACCCGGGCTAGCAGCACCGGGGAGCTGTTTTTT. Translation: CATRASSTGELFF.

This clonotype was counted at least ten times. The chain couples TRBV20-1 to TRBJ1-5; D is possibly TRBD1 (5 bases). Deletions cut 5 bases from V and 1 base from J, with 21 bases between. CDR3 size: 17 residues. Germline assignment: CDR1 DFQATT and CDR2 SNEGSKA (reference sequence). CDR3 protein: CSARLGMGGWSNQPQHF. The CDR3 region has the DNA TGCAGTGCTCGCTTAGGGATGGGGGGTTGGAGCAATCAGCCCCAGCATTTT.

This clonotype was counted at least ten times. This chain connects TRBV12-5 to TRBJ2-3; 7 bases line up with TRBD1. The CDR3 totals 14 residues. With 7 bases clipped from V and 2 bases from J, the junction kept 6 bases outside the gene matches. Germline V gene sequence: CDR1 LGHNT, CDR2 FRNRAP. CDR3 nucleotides: TGTGCTAGTGCCACCGGGACAGACACAGATACGCAGTATTTT. Translation gives CASATGTDTDTQYF.

This clonotype was counted between two and nine times. J is TRBJ1-3 and V is TRBV28, with 10 bases fitting TRBD1. The CDR3 covers 15 residues. The J segment lost 5 bases and the V segment lost 9 bases, leaving 10 bases of the junction unmatched. CDR1 and CDR2 from the germline V gene are MDHEN and SYDVKM. The CDR3 bases are TGTGCCAGTGGCCGGGACAGGGGCGTTAGAAACACCATATATTTT. Amino acids: CASGRDRGVRNTIYF.

The chain employs TRBV7-8 and TRBJ2-1; 7 bases match TRBD2. This CDR3 spans 11 amino acids. Germline loops: CDR1 SGHVS, CDR2 FQNEAQ. V lost 1 base to trimming and J lost 13 bases; unmatched junction nucleotides: 1. The DNA of the CDR3 is TGTGCCAGCAGCTTAGGGGAGGGTCAGTTCTTC. Its protein product is CASSLGEGQFF. The full variable domain, in which reference TRBV7-8 and TRBJ2-1 provide the parts outside the CDR3, is GAGVSQSPRYKVAKRGQDVALRCDPISGHVSLFWYQQALGQGPEFLTYFQNEAQLDKSGLPSDRFFAERPEGSVSTLKIQRTQQEDSAVYLCASSLGEGQFFGPGTRLTVL.

V usage is TRBV6-9 and J usage is TRBJ1-4; D is possibly TRBD1 (5 bases). Germline lookup yields CDR1 MNHGY and CDR2 SVAAGI. The CDR3 loop spans 15 amino acids. Trimming pared 3 bases from V and 6 bases from J, leaving 14 bases between. For the CDR3, the DNA is TGTGCCAGCAGTTACGCCGGGCAGGGAGATGAAAAACTGTTTTTT. This sequence encodes CASSYAGQGDEKLFF.

The chain links TRBV6-8 to TRBJ2-5, with D unclear. CDR3 size: 14 residues. The germline V gene has CDR1 MNHGY and CDR2 SAAAGT. V lost 0 bases, J lost 4 bases, and 9 bases lay in between. The CDR3 DNA follows: TGTGCCAGCAGTTACTCGTCTCGAGGAGAGACCCAGTACTTC. Translation: CASSYSSRGETQYF.

This clonotype showed up just a few times. The CDR3 nucleotides read TGTGCCAGCAGTTACTCGGCGGGCAGCCGAAACACCATATATTTT. Its translation: CASSYSAGSRNTIYF. The chain carries TRBV6-2 or TRBV6-3 and TRBJ1-3; D not certain. V was shortened by 0 bases and J by 5 bases, with 11 bases between the two germline ends. This CDR3 contains 15 residues. Per the germline V gene, CDR1 is MNHEY and CDR2 is SVGEGT.

This clonotype turned up a few times. The chain carries TRBV5-6 and TRBJ2-3; 12 bases align to TRBD2. Germline CDR1 SGHDT, CDR2 YYEEEE. The CDR3 contains 16 residues. The V segment lost 1 base and the J segment 6 bases; nucleotides outside the gene matches: 6. The DNA for the CDR3 is TGTGCCAGCAGCTTGAGACTAGCGGGAGCACTGGATACGCAGTATTTT. It yields the protein CASSLRLAGALDTQYF.

This clonotype was counted a few times. This chain links TRBV28 with TRBJ2-2; 10 positions agree with TRBD1. J gave up 6 bases and V 2 bases, and 3 bases lay outside the gene matches. CDR1 MDHEN and CDR2 SYDVKM come from the germline V gene. This CDR3 is built from 15 residues. Here the CDR3 reads CASSLRTGGPGELFF. In DNA form, the CDR3 reads TGTGCCAGCAGTTTAAGGACAGGGGGGCCCGGGGAGCTGTTTTTT.

The rearrangement links TRBV15 to TRBJ2-5; D gene ambiguous. The CDR3 runs to 14 residues. Trimming pared 1 base from V and 2 bases from J, leaving 8 bases between. Germline loops: CDR1 LNHNV, CDR2 YYDKDF (reference sequence). The CDR3 bases are TGTGCCACCAGCAGAGGCCAGGAACAAGAGACCCAGTACTTC. It yields the protein CATSRGQEQETQYF.

In its sample, this clonotype was seen a few times. J is TRBJ2-6 and V is TRBV4-1; a weak D match, TRBD2 (6 bases). The CDR3 extends over 16 amino acids. Trimming left V 2 bases short and J 3 bases short, with 11 bases between. Germline CDR1 reads MGHRA; CDR2 reads YSYEKL. This CDR3 is CASSQLGGGGANVLTF. DNA of the CDR3: TGCGCCAGCAGCCAACTCGGGGGTGGTGGGGCCAACGTCCTGACTTTC.

This clonotype was seen a few times. The chain uses TRBV18 and TRBJ2-7; 10 nucleotides agree with TRBD1. Per germline, CDR1 KGHSH and CDR2 LQKENI. The CDR3 loop spans 16 amino acids. Unmatched junction bases numbered 9, after V lost 4 bases and J lost 3 bases. The CDR3 coding sequence is TGTGCCAGCTCACTTAGGACAGGGGGTGATTACTACGAGCAGTACTTC. Its protein is CASSLRTGGDYYEQYF. Looking up the rest from reference TRBV18 and TRBJ2-7 gives the full variable domain: NAGVMQNPRHLVRRRGQEARLRCSPMKGHSHVYWYRQLPEEGLKFMVYLQKENIIDESGMPKERFSAEFPKEGPSILRIQQVVRGDSAAYFCASSLRTGGDYYEQYFGPGTRLTVT.

This clonotype was recorded at least ten times. V usage is TRBV6-2 or TRBV6-3 and J usage is TRBJ2-1, with 13 bases identical to TRBD2. The CDR3 covers 14 residues. Germline loops: CDR1 MNHEY, CDR2 SVGEGT. V lost 6 bases and J lost 11; bases outside the gene matches: 7. This chain's CDR3 is CASRGTSGTLKQFF. CDR3 DNA: TGTGCCAGCAGAGGGACTAGCGGGACCTTAAAGCAGTTCTTC.

This clonotype was observed many times. The rearrangement links TRBV19 to TRBJ1-5; D may be TRBD1 (6 bases). CDR1 and CDR2 from the germline V gene are LNHDA and SQIVND (reference sequence). This CDR3 has 15 amino acids. The V gene lost 4 bases and the J gene lost 4 bases, with 14 bases spanning the gap. CDR3 DNA: TGTGCCAGTAGTAGGGGGCTCTCGGGTAATCAGCCCCAGCATTTT. The encoded protein is CASSRGLSGNQPQHF.

This clonotype was found many times. The rearrangement joins TRBV20-1 to TRBJ1-1; D is unclear. The CDR3 covers 13 residues. Trimming took 6 bases from V and 1 from J, leaving 12 bases between them. In germline, CDR1 is DFQATT, CDR2 SNEGSKA (reference sequence). The CDR3 coding sequence is TGCAGTGCCAGACGAACAGCGAACACTGAAGCTTTCTTT. Protein sequence: CSARRTANTEAFF.

Ten or more counts support this clonotype. The CDR3 sequence: CSARASGMYNEQFF. CDR3 DNA: TGCAGTGCTAGGGCTAGCGGGATGTACAATGAGCAGTTCTTC. This chain links TRBV20-1 with TRBJ2-1; 9 nucleotides agree with TRBD2. Looked up from germline, CDR1 is DFQATT and CDR2 is SNEGSKA (reference sequence). The CDR3 sequence is 14 residues long. After removal of 3 bases from V and 4 bases from J, the junction contained 4 bases not matched to a gene.

By sample share, this clonotype is medium-sized. The chain uses TRBV5-1 and TRBJ2-1; D unresolved. V was cut by 3 bases and J by 2 bases, with 12 bases left in between. The germline CDR1 and CDR2 sequences are SGHRS and YFSETQ. This CDR3 contains 15 residues. The CDR3 loop reads CASSSDGETYNEQFF. The CDR3 nucleotides are TGCGCCAGCAGCTCGGACGGCGAAACCTACAATGAGCAGTTCTTC.

In its sample, this clonotype was seen a few times. This chain connects TRBV29-1 to TRBJ2-1; 9 nucleotides align to TRBD1. The CDR3 has 12 amino acids. The V gene end was trimmed by 6 bases and the J gene end by 8 bases; junction bases not matched to a gene: 5. Looked up from germline, CDR1 is SQVTM and CDR2 is ANQGSEA. CDR3 residues: CSVRQGVDEQFF. CDR3 bases: TGCAGCGTCCGACAGGGGGTTGATGAGCAGTTCTTC.

The chain recombines TRBV20-1 with TRBJ1-2; D remains unclear. The ends were cut back, 6 bases at V and 8 bases at J, with 10 bases in the middle. The CDR3 runs 10 residues. From germline, CDR1 is DFQATT and CDR2 SNEGSKA (reference sequence). CDR3 protein: CSAATGGYTF. DNA of the CDR3: TGCAGTGCCGCCACTGGAGGCTACACCTTC.

V is TRBV7-6 and J is TRBJ1-4, with TRBD1 identical over 7 bases. Germline CDR1 and CDR2: SGHVS and FNYEAQ. The junction had 5 bases not matched to a gene; V was cut back by 1 base and J by 3 bases. The CDR3 sequence is 16 residues long. The chain's CDR3 is CASSLVGGASNEKLFF. In nucleotides, the CDR3 is TGTGCCAGCAGCTTAGTAGGGGGCGCTTCTAATGAAAAACTGTTTTTT.

This rearrangement joins TRBV20-1 to TRBJ2-1; 10 bases are shared with TRBD2. The CDR3 is 16 residues long. The ends lost 0 bases at V and 2 bases at J; junction bases unmatched: 4. Germline assignment: CDR1 DFQATT and CDR2 SNEGSKA (reference sequence). As DNA, the CDR3 is TGCAGTGCTAGAGAAGGTAGCGGGAGGACCTACAATGAGCAGTTCTTC. Its protein is CSAREGSGRTYNEQFF.

At least ten counts were recorded for this clonotype. The rearrangement joins TRBV6-1 to TRBJ2-7, with TRBD1 identical over 10 bases. CDR1 is MNHNS and CDR2 is SASEGT in the germline V gene. The J segment lost 1 base and the V segment lost 5 bases, leaving 11 bases of the junction unmatched. This CDR3 is 17 amino acids long. CDR3 in DNA: TGTGCCAGCAGTTTCACCCCGGGACAGGGGAGTTCCTACGAGCAGTACTTC. It codes for CASSFTPGQGSSYEQYF.

This clonotype was recorded many times. The chain employs TRBV5-1 and TRBJ2-4; D gene uncertain. Trimming stripped 0 bases from V and 9 bases from J, with 16 bases between. The CDR3 has 15 residues. Germline-derived CDR1 and CDR2 are SGHRS and YFSETQ. In nucleotides, the CDR3 is TGCGCCAGCAGCTTGGGTCACAGAGAGTCAGCCATTCAGTACTTC. It codes for CASSLGHRESAIQYF.